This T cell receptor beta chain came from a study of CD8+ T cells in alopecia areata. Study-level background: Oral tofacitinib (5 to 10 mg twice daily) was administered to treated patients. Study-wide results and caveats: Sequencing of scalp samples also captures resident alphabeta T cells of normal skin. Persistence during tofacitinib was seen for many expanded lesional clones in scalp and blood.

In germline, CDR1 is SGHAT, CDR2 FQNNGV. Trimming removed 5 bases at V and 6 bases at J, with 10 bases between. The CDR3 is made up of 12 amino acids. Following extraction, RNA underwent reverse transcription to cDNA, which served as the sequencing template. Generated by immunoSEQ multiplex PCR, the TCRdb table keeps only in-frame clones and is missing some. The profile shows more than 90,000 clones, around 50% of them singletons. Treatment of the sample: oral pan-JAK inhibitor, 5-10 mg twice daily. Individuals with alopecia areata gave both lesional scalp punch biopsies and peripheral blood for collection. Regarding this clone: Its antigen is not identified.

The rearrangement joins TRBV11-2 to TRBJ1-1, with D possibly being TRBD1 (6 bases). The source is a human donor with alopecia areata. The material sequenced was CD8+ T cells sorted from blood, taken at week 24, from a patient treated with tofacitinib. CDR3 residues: CASSPGVAEAFF. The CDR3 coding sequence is TGTGCCAGCAGCCCAGGGGTCGCTGAAGCTTTCTTT.